This is a list of T cell receptor beta chains from one sample in a study of cytomegalovirus exposure and HLA in healthy donors. The table came from immunoSEQ multiplex PCR; TCRdb's copy has only in-frame clones and leaves some out. This table holds about 130,000 clones, approximately 80% found once. The sequencing input was PBMCs. The receptor set was obtained from a woman younger than 35 in good health and CMV-seropositive. CDR3s include the opening cysteine and the closing phenylalanine or tryptophan. The order of the fields is D gene, J gene, clone size, V gene, CDR3 DNA, CDR3 protein. D genes are given only for firm matches. The size field is filled for only some rows; it gives once, few, many or a size class.

. TRBJ1-2 . TRBV7-9 TGTGCCAGCAGCCAGACGTCAGGCAACTATGGCTACACCTTC CASSQTSGNYGYTF
. TRBJ1-1 once TRBV20-1 TGCAGTGCCGCCGGGGATACTGAAGCTTTCTTT CSAAGDTEAFF
. TRBJ1-1 . TRBV5-1 TGCGCCAGCAGCTTGTGGGAGGGCCTCAACACTGAAGCTTTCTTT CASSLWEGLNTEAFF
TRBD2 TRBJ2-5 . TRBV7-9 TGTGCCAGCAGCTTAGGCACAGCGGGGGGAAAAGAGACCCAGTACTTC CASSLGTAGGKETQYF
. TRBJ2-3 . TRBV19 TGTGCCAGTAGTCCAACCCACAGGGCCACAGATACGCAGTATTTT CASSPTHRATDTQYF
. TRBJ2-1 . TRBV4-1 TGCGCCAGCAGCCCCCTTTCCACCGGGGAGCAGTTCTTC CASSPLSTGEQFF
TRBD2 TRBJ2-1 . TRBV12-5 TGTGCTAGTGGTTTGGTACCGGGGGGATCCTACAATGAGCAGTTCTTC CASGLVPGGSYNEQFF
. TRBJ1-1 . TRBV7-9 TGTGCCAGCAGCTTTAGGGGGAGTGCGAACACTGAAGCTTTCTTT CASSFRGSANTEAFF
. TRBJ2-2 once TRBV4-1 TGCGCCAGCAGCCAAGAAAGGACTCTTCAATTCACCGGGGAGCTGTTTTTT CASSQERTLQFTGELFF
. TRBJ1-5 . TRBV9 TGTGCCAGCAGCGTAGATACGGATCAGCCCCAGCATTTT CASSVDTDQPQHF
. TRBJ2-7 . TRBV29-1 TGCAGCGTTGAGATCGGTAGCGAGCAGTACTTC CSVEIGSEQYF
. TRBJ2-7 . TRBV5-6 TGTGCCAGCAGCTCAGTAGGACAGTCCTCCTCCGAGCAGTACTTC CASSSVGQSSSEQYF
. TRBJ1-6 . TRBV7-3 TGTGCCAGCAGCTTAAGTAACAGCTCCTATAATTCACCCCTCCACTTT CASSLSNSSYNSPLHF
. TRBJ2-1 . TRBV4-1 TGCGCCAGCAGCCAAGGGAGGGCCAGCTTCAATGAGCAGTTCTTC CASSQGRASFNEQFF
. TRBJ2-3 . TRBV25-1 TGTGCCAGCAGTGATCCCGGGGGTAGCACAGATACGCAGTATTTT CASSDPGGSTDTQYF
. TRBJ2-1 . TRBV9 TGTGCCAGCAGTCCGGGCGGGGGCGCCTACAATGAGCAGTTCTTC CASSPGGGAYNEQFF
. TRBJ1-5 . TRBV21-1 TGTGCCAGCAGCAAATATGGGACAGGGGGGGAAAGCAATCAGCCCCAGCATTTT CASSKYGTGGESNQPQHF
TRBD2 TRBJ2-5 . TRBV14 TGTGCCAGCAGCCGTACTGGCGGGGGGACCCAAGAGACCCAGTACTTC CASSRTGGGTQETQYF
TRBD1 TRBJ1-2 few TRBV28 TGTGCCAGCAGTCTCCCGGGACAGCATTATGGCTACACCTTC CASSLPGQHYGYTF
. TRBJ2-3 . TRBV9 TGTGCCAGCAGCGTAGAGCCCAACGGGTGGGATACGCAGTATTTT CASSVEPNGWDTQYF
. TRBJ2-1 . TRBV11-2 TGTGCCAGCAGCCCGAGCTCCTACAATGAGCAGTTCTTC CASSPSSYNEQFF
. TRBJ2-7 . TRBV5-4 TGTGCCAGCAGCCAGAAAACAGGAAGTTCCTACGAGCAGTACTTC CASSQKTGSSYEQYF
. TRBJ1-4 . TRBV4-1 TGCGCCAGCAGCCGGCAGGATAATGAAAAACTGTTTTTT CASSRQDNEKLFF
. TRBJ1-1 . TRBV29-1 TGCAGCGGGTTGAGTCCCGCGAACACTGAAGCTTTCTTT CSGLSPANTEAFF
. TRBJ2-7 . TRBV6-1 TGTGCCAGCAGGCTTTACTCGACTAGCTCCTACGAGCAGTACTTC CASRLYSTSSYEQYF
TRBD1 TRBJ1-2 . TRBV9 TGTGCCAGCAGCGTGGGAGGGGGGACAGGGCTCTACACCTTC CASSVGGGTGLYTF
. TRBJ1-2 few TRBV6-5 TGTGCCAGCAGTACTACCCGTCAGACTAACTATGGCTACACCTTC CASSTTRQTNYGYTF
TRBD1 TRBJ2-7 . TRBV5-6 TGTGCCAGCAGCTTTTACGGGACAGGAGATTACGAGCAGTACTTC CASSFYGTGDYEQYF
. TRBJ2-2 many TRBV7-2 TGTGCCAGCAGCCTATCGAGCGGAAACACCGGGGAGCTGTTTTTT CASSLSSGNTGELFF
. TRBJ2-2 few TRBV19 TGTGCCAGTAGTATAGATTCCCCGGGGGGCTCCGGGGAGCTGTTTTTT CASSIDSPGGSGELFF
. TRBJ2-7 . TRBV5-4 TGTGCCAGCAGCTTGGCCGGGACTGCAGCCTACGAGCAGTACTTC CASSLAGTAAYEQYF
. TRBJ2-2 . TRBV5-1 TGCGCCAGCAGCTTGACCAGCGACGCCACCGGGGAGCTGTTTTTT CASSLTSDATGELFF
. TRBJ1-4 . TRBV9 TGTGCCAGCAGCGTAGCGCCGGCCCCAATTGGAGGTAAACTGTTTTTT CASSVAPAPIGGKLFF
. TRBJ2-1 . TRBV6-5 TGTGCCAGCAGTTCCGTGAGCTCCTACAATGAGCAGTTCTTC CASSSVSSYNEQFF
TRBD1 TRBJ2-7 . TRBV4-1 TGCGCCAGCAGCCCACAAAGGACTCCGGGACAGGGGGCGCTGGGGCAGTACTTC CASSPQRTPGQGALGQYF
. TRBJ1-5 once TRBV6-1 TGTGCCAGCAGTGCCTATCTTGGTAGCAATCAGCCCCAGCATTTT CASSAYLGSNQPQHF